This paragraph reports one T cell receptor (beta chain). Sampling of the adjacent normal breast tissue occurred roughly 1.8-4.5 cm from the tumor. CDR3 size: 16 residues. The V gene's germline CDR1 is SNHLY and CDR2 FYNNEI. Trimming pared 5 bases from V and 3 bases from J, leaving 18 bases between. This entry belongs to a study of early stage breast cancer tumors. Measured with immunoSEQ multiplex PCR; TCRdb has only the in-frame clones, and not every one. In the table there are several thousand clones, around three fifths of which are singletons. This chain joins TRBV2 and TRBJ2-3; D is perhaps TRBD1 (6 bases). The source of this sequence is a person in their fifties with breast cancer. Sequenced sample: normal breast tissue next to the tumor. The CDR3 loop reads CASSPTGWGRTDTQYF. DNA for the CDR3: TGTGCCAGCAGTCCGACAGGATGGGGTAGGACAGATACGCAGTATTTT.